This TCR beta chain appears in the sequencing data of a study of T cell changes during pregnancy in multiple sclerosis. Germline CDR1 reads WNHNN; CDR2 reads SYGVQD (reference sequence). The CDR3 has 17 amino acids. Trimming at V came to 4 bases and at J to 5 bases, leaving 12 bases not matched to a gene. Repertoires were generated with immunoSEQ multiplex PCR, while TCRdb's copy carries only in-frame clones and drops some. The data contain 20,000 to 25,000 clones, around 85% of them singletons. The starting material was CD8+ T cells from peripheral blood mononuclear cells, obtained in the first trimester of pregnancy. The chain carries TRBV10-1 and TRBJ2-1, with 9 positions matching TRBD2. This receptor was taken from a female donor in good health, enrolled as a control in a pregnancy study. The CDR3 DNA is TGCGCCAGCAGTGGGAACCCGAGCGGGAGGCCTCACAATGAGCAGTTCTTC. Protein product: CASSGNPSGRPHNEQFF.